This TCR beta chain was sequenced during a study of shared clonotypes between healthy human individuals. Findings of the study overall: Among several donors, approximately 5% of naive CD4 clonotypes were found in common.

Unmatched junction bases numbered 12, after V lost 5 bases and J lost 1 base. The germline V gene encodes CDR1 SGHNT and CDR2 YYREEE (reference sequence). This CDR3 region has 19 residues. It was at deep level that the assay was run. The sorted-subset replicate PCRs were given roughly 200 ng DNA, which is 27,000 or so T cell genomes. The assay was immunoSEQ multiplex PCR, and TCRdb's table has in-frame clones only and misses some. The table includes about 510,000 clones, around 96% detected once. Both subsets, CD45RA+ naive and CD45RA-negative memory, were split from the CD4+ cells. To note about this clone: Its antigen remains unidentified.

This sequence originates from a woman aged 25 to 39 in good health. Material for sequencing was naive CD4+ T cells sorted from blood. Subset meaning: CD45RA+ positively selected. The rearrangement joins TRBV5-4 to TRBJ2-2; 12 nucleotides match TRBD2. The DNA for the CDR3 is TGTGCCAGCAGTCCCTCTAGCGGGAGGGCCCTTAAGAACACCGGGGAGCTGTTTTTT. It is translated as CASSPSSGRALKNTGELFF.